This TCR beta chain derives from a study of CD8 T cells in ankylosing spondylitis. Findings of the study overall: Clones linked to disease were reported to show significant enrichment in matched ankylosing spondylitis synovial fluid. As for the disease-linked clones, they showed a CD8+ phenotype and occurred at relatively low frequencies in peripheral blood. It appeared that ankylosing spondylitis blood was characterized by a TCR beta motif of fewer than ten highly homologous variants.

This clonotype has just a few counts. Its antigen remains unknown. The authors made TCR beta libraries by quantitative 5'-RACE with molecular barcodes. TCRdb re-analysed the 5' RACE reads in MiXCR, keeping a single row per CDR3 protein. The sample shows around 770,000 distinct CDR3 sequences, 12% of them seen only once. This clonotype originated in a male donor with ankylosing spondylitis. Input material: blood, either unsorted or a sorted T cell fraction (not recorded which).

CDR3 amino acids: CASSPTGRNYEQYF. For the CDR3, the DNA is TGCGCCAGCAGCCCCACGGGACGGAACTACGAGCAGTACTTC. The rearrangement uses TRBV5-1 and TRBJ2-7; D possibly matches TRBD1 or TRBD2 (5 bases each). The CDR3 has 14 amino acids. Germline V gives CDR1 SGHRS, CDR2 YFSETQ. V lost 4 bases and J 3 bases, leaving 14 bases between the germline ends.